The clone carrying this T cell receptor beta chain was seen only once. The antigen is unknown. The V and J ends lost 8 bases and 8 bases, in that order; junction bases with no gene match: 13. The CDR3 runs to 15 residues. Germline V gene data show CDR1 as SNHLY and CDR2 as FYNNEI. This sample stems from a study of Graves' ophthalmopathy and Graves' hyperthyroidism. The study's findings and limits: Between ophthalmopathy and stable hyperthyroidism, a 13-signature model drew a separation with about 85% sensitivity and roughly 80% specificity.

Amplifying from RNA transcripts, the study obtained TCR beta CDR3 regions. An opening RT-PCR round employed HTBI primers and preceded a second-round multiplex PCR. TCRdb reprocessed the multiplex PCR reads with MiXCR, giving one entry per CDR3 protein. The table lists 600,000 to 700,000 distinct CDR3 sequences, about two fifths of them singletons. Donors with ophthalmopathy: moderate-to-severe activity, CAS ≥3, NOSPECS ≥4, duration under 3 months. This clonotype was obtained from an adult man with Graves' ophthalmopathy. The chain recombines TRBV2 with TRBJ1-3, with 9 bases aligning to TRBD1. Input material: peripheral blood. For the CDR3, the DNA is TGTGCCAGCCTCAGGGACAGGGTCTATGGCTACACCATATATTTT. Translation gives CASLRDRVYGYTIYF.